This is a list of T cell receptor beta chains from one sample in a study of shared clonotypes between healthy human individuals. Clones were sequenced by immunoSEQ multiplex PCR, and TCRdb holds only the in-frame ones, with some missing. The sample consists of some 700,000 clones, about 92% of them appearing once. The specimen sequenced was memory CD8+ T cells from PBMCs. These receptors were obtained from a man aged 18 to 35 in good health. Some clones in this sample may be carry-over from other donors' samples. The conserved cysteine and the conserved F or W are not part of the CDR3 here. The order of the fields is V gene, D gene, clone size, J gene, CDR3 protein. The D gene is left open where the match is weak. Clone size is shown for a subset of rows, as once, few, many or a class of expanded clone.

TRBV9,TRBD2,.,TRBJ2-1,ASSPTSGRADNEQF
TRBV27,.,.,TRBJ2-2,ASSLYGNTGELF
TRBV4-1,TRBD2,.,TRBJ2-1,ASSQASGRAHNEQF
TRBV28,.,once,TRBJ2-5,ASRTTGALETQY
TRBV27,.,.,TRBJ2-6,ASSGHSGANVLT
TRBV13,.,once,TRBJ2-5,ASSPPQGGWETQY
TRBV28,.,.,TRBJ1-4,ASSFAIANEKLF
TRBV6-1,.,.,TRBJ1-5,ASSEGGPNQPQH
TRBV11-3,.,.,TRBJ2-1,ASSLDSGLAYNEQF
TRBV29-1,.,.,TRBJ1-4,STLEFGAGEKLF
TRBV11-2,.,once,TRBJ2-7,ASSLGLPVYEQY
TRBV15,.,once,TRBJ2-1,ATSRGPEGDNEQF
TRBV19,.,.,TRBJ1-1,ASSIPYYTEAF
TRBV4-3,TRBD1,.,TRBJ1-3,ASSQVLTGELTISGNTIY
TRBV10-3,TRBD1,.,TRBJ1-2,AISDPDRGENYGYT
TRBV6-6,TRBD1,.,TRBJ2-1,ASSYPGQGARNEQF
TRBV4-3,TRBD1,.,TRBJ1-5,ASSQGTGAAQPQH
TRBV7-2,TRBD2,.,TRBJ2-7,ASSLQGLAGYYEQY
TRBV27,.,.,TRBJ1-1,ASSTRAANTEAF
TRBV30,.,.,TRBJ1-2,AWSVGQYGYT
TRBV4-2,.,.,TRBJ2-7,ASSQDRRSYEQY
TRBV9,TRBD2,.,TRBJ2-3,ASSVGREEATDTQY
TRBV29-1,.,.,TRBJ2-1,SVVQRTYNEQF
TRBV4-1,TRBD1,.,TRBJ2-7,ASRSPGQGNGEQY
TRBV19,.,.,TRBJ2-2,ASSPGQIGELF
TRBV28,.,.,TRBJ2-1,ASSAFLNSPSDEQF
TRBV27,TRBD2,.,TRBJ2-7,ASSPLALSEQY
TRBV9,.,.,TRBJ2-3,ASSAGGTDTQY
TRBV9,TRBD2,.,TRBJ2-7,ASSASGGSSNEQY
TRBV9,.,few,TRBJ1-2,ASSGGIINYGYT
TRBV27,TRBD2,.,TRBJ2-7,ASSLLRSGRSEQY
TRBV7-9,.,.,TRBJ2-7,ASSPGAESYEQY
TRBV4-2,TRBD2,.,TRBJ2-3,ASSVTSGSAADTQY
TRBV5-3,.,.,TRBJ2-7,ARSRRSRTENHYEQY
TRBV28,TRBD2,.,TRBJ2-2,ASSLLAGGINTGELF
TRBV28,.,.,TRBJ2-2,ASSSLGSNTGELF
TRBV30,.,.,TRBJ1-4,AWSATPSGTNEKLF
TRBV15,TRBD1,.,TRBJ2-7,ATSTRQGNYEQY
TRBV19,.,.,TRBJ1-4,ASSREKLF
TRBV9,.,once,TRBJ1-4,ASSARVGPTNEKLF